The clone carrying this T cell receptor beta chain showed up just a few times. What it recognizes is unknown. The data stem from a study of identical twins. In TCRdb, the 5' RACE reads were re-called with MiXCR into one record per CDR3 protein. Among 500,000 to 650,000 distinct CDR3 sequences listed, approximately 20% were seen once. General study points: The same donors were not followed; conclusions instead depended on cross-sectional statistical analysis. The models systematically underestimated how much out-of-frame TCR alpha was shared in monozygotic twins.

Germline assignment: CDR1 DFQATT and CDR2 SNEGSKA (reference sequence). V lost 3 bases, J lost 4 bases, and 9 bases lay in between. This CDR3 has 13 residues. These sequences were also reported in another study, on yellow fever vaccine responses in identical twins.

This rearrangement joins TRBV20-1 to TRBJ2-2; D ambiguous. This clonotype was sampled from a woman between 18 and 29 years old in good health. The specimen was CD4+ T cells sorted from blood. CDR3 residues: CSASAQITGELFF. In DNA form, the CDR3 reads TGCAGTGCTAGTGCGCAGATCACCGGGGAGCTGTTTTTT.